The 32 T cell receptor beta chains below all came from one sample that was sequenced in a study of shared clonotypes between healthy human individuals. Only in-frame clones appear in the TCRdb table, and some are missing; sequencing was by immunoSEQ multiplex PCR. The sample carries about 530,000 clones, less than 96% recorded once. The material sequenced was naive CD4+ T cells sorted from blood. Indicated subset: CD45RA+ positively selected. The source is a woman aged 25-40 years in good health.

The J gene is TRBJ2-7, the V gene TRBV18; D is unclear. CDR1 and CDR2 (germline): KGHSH, LQKENI. Trimming stripped 3 bases from V and 6 bases from J, with 18 bases between. This CDR3 region has 15 residues. For the CDR3, the DNA is TGTGCCAGCTCACCGGCGATTACGGAACTGGGCGAGCAGTACTTC. This translates into CASSPAITELGEQYF.

The rearrangement joins TRBV5-3 to TRBJ2-7, with D tentatively TRBD1 or TRBD2 (5 bases each). TRBV5-3 qualifies as an ORF whose function is uncertain. This CDR3 has 14 residues. V lost 4 bases and J 4 bases, leaving 15 bases between the germline ends. The CDR3 DNA follows: TGTGCCAGAAGCCCCAGGAAGGGGAGATACGAGCAGTACTTC. Translation gives CARSPRKGRYEQYF.

The chain has TRBV5-4 and TRBJ2-7; 9 bases align to TRBD2. Germline assignment: CDR1 SGHNT and CDR2 YYREEE (reference sequence). This CDR3 comprises 13 residues. V trimming: 4 bases; J trimming: 12 bases; junction bases outside the gene matches: 11. The CDR3 DNA reads TGTGCCAGCAGCCCCGAGGTAGCGGGAGCTATGTACTTC. Its translation: CASSPEVAGAMYF.

The V and J genes are TRBV9 and TRBJ2-1; tentatively, D is TRBD2 (5 bases). V was clipped by 4 bases and J by 5 bases, with 10 bases between them. The germline gives CDR1 SGDLS, CDR2 YYNGEE. The CDR3 contains 13 residues. CDR3 sequence reads: CASSTRVNNEQFF. The DNA of the CDR3 is TGTGCCAGCAGCACGCGGGTGAACAATGAGCAGTTCTTC.

The genes are TRBV27 and TRBJ1-5; D is ambiguous. CDR1 and CDR2 (germline): MNHEY, SMNVEV (reference sequence). V gave up 1 base and J gave up 1 base, with 5 bases separating them. This CDR3 is 14 amino acids long. CDR3 coding DNA: TGTGCCAGCAGTTTATTCCGGAGCAATCAGCCCCAGCATTTT. Amino acid sequence: CASSLFRSNQPQHF.

The chain links TRBV28 to TRBJ1-1; D unclear. Per germline, CDR1 MDHEN and CDR2 SYDVKM. V lost 6 bases to trimming and J lost 1 base, with 9 bases between them. The CDR3 runs to 13 residues. This chain's CDR3 is CASRLGKNTEAFF. CDR3 sequence (DNA): TGTGCCAGCAGGCTAGGCAAGAACACTGAAGCTTTCTTT.

The rearrangement uses TRBV28 and TRBJ1-1; TRBD1 might be the D (6 bases). Germline V gene data show CDR1 as MDHEN and CDR2 as SYDVKM. The CDR3 has 12 residues. V was pared by 7 bases and J by 5 bases, with 11 bases between. CDR3 nucleotide sequence: TGTGCCAGCACGGACAGTGCGACTGAAGCTTTCTTT. Translated, it gives CASTDSATEAFF.

The chain links TRBV7-9 to TRBJ1-1; D call uncertain. The V end was cut by 0 bases, the J end by 3 bases, with 11 bases between. The V gene's germline CDR1 is SEHNR and CDR2 FQNEAQ (reference sequence). The CDR3 is 15 residues long. In DNA form, the CDR3 reads TGTGCCAGCAGCTTAGCGCGGGGTATGGACACTGAAGCTTTCTTT. Translation: CASSLARGMDTEAFF. The full variable domain, rest sourced from reference TRBV7-9 and TRBJ1-1, is DTGVSQNPRHKITKRGQNVTFRCDPISEHNRLYWYRQTLGQGPEFLTYFQNEAQLEKSRLLSDRFSAERPKGSFSTLEIQRTEQGDSAMYLCASSLARGMDTEAFFGQGTRLTVV.

This CDR3 reads CASSQTPATSGKETQYF. DNA of the CDR3: TGTGCCAGCAGCCAGACACCCGCGACTAGCGGAAAAGAGACCCAGTACTTC. The chain carries TRBV7-6 and TRBJ2-5; 9 nucleotides match TRBD2. The CDR3 has 17 amino acids. CDR1 and CDR2 (germline): SGHVS, FNYEAQ. Trimming cost V 5 bases and J 3 bases; bases outside gene matches: 13.

The chain joins TRBV6-1 to TRBJ2-2; 9 positions match TRBD2. V shed 6 bases, J shed 6 bases, and the junction held 5 bases outside the gene matches. The CDR3 runs 14 residues. The germline CDR1 and CDR2 sequences are MNHNS and SASEGT. Here the CDR3 reads CASSWTSVAGELFF. The CDR3 DNA is TGTGCCAGCAGCTGGACTAGCGTGGCCGGGGAGCTGTTTTTT.

The rearrangement uses TRBV4-1 and TRBJ2-2; weak D call: TRBD1 (7 bases). Germline V lookup: CDR1 MGHRA, CDR2 YSYEKL. The CDR3 spans 20 residues. V was pared by 0 bases and J by 3 bases, with 23 bases between. CDR3 sequence reads: CASSQDETGLPAGHTGELFF. DNA of the CDR3: TGCGCCAGCAGCCAAGACGAGACAGGGCTCCCCGCGGGACACACCGGGGAGCTGTTTTTT.

The J gene is TRBJ2-1, the V gene TRBV2; 9 bases agree with TRBD1. This CDR3 spans 18 amino acids. The germline V gene has CDR1 SNHLY and CDR2 FYNNEI. V shed 3 bases, J shed 2 bases, and the junction held 11 bases outside the gene matches. This CDR3 reads CASSDPGTGIGAYNEQFF. Written as DNA, the CDR3 is TGTGCCAGCAGTGACCCCGGGACAGGGATCGGGGCCTACAATGAGCAGTTCTTC.

J is TRBJ2-1 and V is TRBV9; D is unclear. The CDR3 has 15 amino acids. Trimming took off 0 bases at V and 0 bases at J, with 7 bases between the two ends. Germline CDR1 SGDLS, CDR2 YYNGEE. The CDR3 here is CASSVAVSSYNEQFF. Written as DNA, the CDR3 is TGTGCCAGCAGCGTAGCGGTGAGCTCCTACAATGAGCAGTTCTTC. Variable domain in full (rest from reference TRBV9 and TRBJ2-1): DSGVTQTPKHLITATGQRVTLRCSPRSGDLSVYWYQQSLDQGLQFLIQYYNGEERAKGNILERFSAQQFPDLHSELNLSSLELGDSALYFCASSVAVSSYNEQFFGPGTRLTVL.

J is TRBJ1-3 and V is TRBV18; D gene unclear. There are 17 residues in the CDR3. V was cut by 3 bases and J by 0 bases, with 15 bases left in between. Germline lookup yields CDR1 KGHSH and CDR2 LQKENI. This CDR3 is CASSPFDLNRSGNTIYF. In DNA form, the CDR3 reads TGTGCCAGCTCACCTTTCGACCTTAATCGCTCTGGAAACACCATATATTTT.

The chain combines TRBV7-2 with TRBJ2-1; 10 nucleotides align to TRBD2. Germline CDR1 and CDR2: SGHTA and FQGNSA. The CDR3 contains 17 residues. The V segment lost 2 bases and the J segment 6 bases; nucleotides outside the gene matches: 10. The CDR3, as DNA: TGTGCCAGCAGCTTAAAAAGCGGGAGGGTGTCTCCCAATGAGCAGTTCTTC. This translates into CASSLKSGRVSPNEQFF. Using reference TRBV7-2 and TRBJ2-1 for the parts outside the CDR3, the full variable domain is GAGVSQSPSNKVTEKGKDVELRCDPISGHTALYWYRQSLGQGLEFLIYFQGNSAPDKSGLPSDRFSAERTGGSVSTLTIQRTQQEDSAVYLCASSLKSGRVSPNEQFFGPGTRLTVL.

J is TRBJ2-3 and V is TRBV7-3; D gene unclear. The CDR3 loop spans 13 amino acids. Per germline, CDR1 SGHTA and CDR2 FQGTGA. The V end lost 6 bases, the J end lost 7 bases, and 14 bases lay between the germline ends. The CDR3 reads CASSSPGRNTQYF. The CDR3 DNA follows: TGTGCCAGCAGTTCTCCGGGCCGAAATACGCAGTATTTT.

The gene calls are TRBV5-1 and TRBJ2-7, with 7 bases aligning to TRBD1. Unmatched junction bases numbered 7, after V lost 4 bases and J lost 0 bases. There are 15 residues in the CDR3. Germline-derived CDR1 and CDR2 are SGHRS and YFSETQ. CDR3 protein: CASSEAGTASYEQYF. The CDR3 coding sequence is TGCGCCAGCAGCGAAGCCGGGACAGCCTCCTACGAGCAGTACTTC.

The chain employs TRBV27 and TRBJ2-2; 8 nucleotides align to TRBD1. Germline V gives CDR1 MNHEY, CDR2 SMNVEV (reference sequence). This CDR3 comprises 17 residues. Losses at the gene ends were 2 bases for V and 3 bases for J; bases not matched to a gene: 8. Here the CDR3 DNA reads TGTGCCAGCAGTTTACAAAGTAGGACAGGGTACACCGGGGAGCTGTTTTTT. This gives the protein CASSLQSRTGYTGELFF.

The gene calls are TRBV7-9 and TRBJ2-3; 7 positions agree with TRBD2. Germline V gene data show CDR1 as SEHNR and CDR2 as FQNEAQ (reference sequence). Germline trimming cut 6 bases from V and 3 bases from J; bases unmatched to any gene: 9. This CDR3 comprises 15 residues. The CDR3 is CASRPPGGRTDTQYF. In nucleotides, the CDR3 is TGTGCCAGCAGGCCTCCCGGCGGGAGAACAGATACGCAGTATTTT.

The genes are TRBV15 and TRBJ2-5; 12 bases align to TRBD2. The CDR3 covers 17 residues. V gave up 2 bases and J gave up 1 base; unmatched junction bases: 5. Germline CDR1 LNHNV, CDR2 YYDKDF (reference sequence). The CDR3 DNA follows: TGTGCCACCAGCAGAAGACTAGCGGGAGCCGCCCAAGAGACCCAGTACTTC. Its protein product is CATSRRLAGAAQETQYF.

This sequence joins TRBV5-4 and TRBJ2-1; unclear D gene. This CDR3 contains 13 residues. Trimming shortened V by 1 base and J by 5 bases, and 7 bases separated the two germline ends. Germline V gene lookup returns CDR1 SGHNT and CDR2 YYREEE (reference sequence). Written as DNA, the CDR3 is TGTGCCAGCAGCTTGAGCCTGAACAATGAGCAGTTCTTC. Translation gives CASSLSLNNEQFF.

The chain carries TRBV19 and TRBJ2-2, with D perhaps matching TRBD1 or TRBD2 (5 bases each). V was trimmed by 1 base and J by 7 bases, leaving 16 bases between them. The germline CDR1 and CDR2 sequences are LNHDA and SQIVND (reference sequence). The CDR3 is 16 amino acids. CDR3 bases: TGTGCCAGTAGTATAGCCCAGGAAGCGAGGGGCGGGGAGCTGTTTTTT. Protein product: CASSIAQEARGGELFF.

The chain links TRBV7-6 to TRBJ1-1, with D perhaps TRBD1 (6 bases). This CDR3 region has 14 residues. The V gene lost 1 base and the J gene lost 7 bases, with 13 bases spanning the gap. Germline V lookup: CDR1 SGHVS, CDR2 FNYEAQ. CDR3 in amino acids: CASSLGRGGREAFF. In DNA form, the CDR3 reads TGTGCCAGCAGCTTAGGTCGTGGGGGCCGTGAAGCTTTCTTT.

The rearrangement uses TRBV10-1 and TRBJ2-7, with a possible D match to TRBD1 (5 bases). The V and J ends lost 2 bases and 3 bases respectively, with 14 bases between them. CDR1 is WNHNN and CDR2 is SYGVQD in the germline V gene (reference sequence). CDR3 length: 15 amino acids. This CDR3 is CASSEQGSARYEQYF. The CDR3 DNA reads TGCGCCAGCAGTGAGCAGGGATCGGCCCGCTACGAGCAGTACTTC.

The J gene is TRBJ2-2, the V gene TRBV7-3; weak D call: TRBD2 (6 bases). This CDR3 has 15 amino acids. Germline assignment: CDR1 SGHTA and CDR2 FQGTGA. V lost 2 bases to trimming and J lost 3 bases, with 10 bases between them. The DNA of the CDR3 is TGTGCCAGCAGCTTAGGAGGGTTTTACACCGGGGAGCTGTTTTTT. Amino acid sequence: CASSLGGFYTGELFF. The entire variable domain, with the rest obtained from reference TRBV7-3 and TRBJ2-2, is as follows: GAGVSQTPSNKVTEKGKYVELRCDPISGHTALYWYRQSLGQGPEFLIYFQGTGAADDSGLPNDRFFAVRPEGSVSTLKIQRTERGDSAVYLCASSLGGFYTGELFFGEGSRLTVL.

The CDR3 coding sequence is TGTGCCAGCAGGGCCTCGACTACCATCCAGTACTTC. Translation: CASRASTTIQYF. The chain carries TRBV28 and TRBJ2-5, with D perhaps TRBD2 (5 bases). The CDR3 loop spans 12 amino acids. V was trimmed by 6 bases and J by 10 bases, leaving 15 bases between them. Germline CDR1 is MDHEN and CDR2 is SYDVKM. Variable domain in full (rest from reference TRBV28 and TRBJ2-5): DVKVTQSSRYLVKRTGEKVFLECVQDMDHENMFWYRQDPGLGLRLIYFSYDVKMKEKGDIPEGYSVSREKKERFSLILESASTNQTSMYLCASRASTTIQYFGPGTRLLVL.

This chain connects TRBV7-9 to TRBJ2-7; 11 bases match TRBD1. The V and J ends lost 1 base and 7 bases, in that order; junction bases with no gene match: 12. Germline V gene data show CDR1 as SEHNR and CDR2 as FQNEAQ (reference sequence). This CDR3 spans 17 amino acids. The CDR3 coding sequence is TGTGCCAGCAGCTTAGGATTCACCGGGACAGGGGGATATGAGCAGTACTTC. This gives the protein CASSLGFTGTGGYEQYF.

The count of this clone is one. V gene TRBV5-1 combines with J gene TRBJ1-5; 7 bases match TRBD1. Germline V CDR1 and CDR2: SGHRS, YFSETQ. The trim removed 2 bases at V and 9 bases at J, leaving 11 bases unmatched. This CDR3 region has 15 residues. CDR3 loop: CASSFESGGLGPQHF. Written as DNA, the CDR3 is TGCGCCAGCAGCTTTGAGTCAGGGGGGTTAGGGCCCCAGCATTTT.

The rearrangement joins TRBV4-1 to TRBJ2-3; 10 bases are a match to TRBD1. The CDR3 runs to 16 residues. The germline V gene encodes CDR1 MGHRA and CDR2 YSYEKL. With V trimmed by 4 bases and J by 2 bases, 6 bases remained unmatched. The CDR3 DNA reads as TGCGCCAGCAGCCGTGGACAGGGGGTTAACACAGATACGCAGTATTTT. Its translation: CASSRGQGVNTDTQYF.

V and J are TRBV2 and TRBJ1-2, with TRBD1 as a possible D gene (5 bases). The CDR3 covers 13 residues. V lost 7 bases to trimming and J lost 2 bases, with 11 bases between them. Germline V gives CDR1 SNHLY, CDR2 FYNNEI. CDR3 nucleotide sequence: TGTGCCAGCAAGTCGGGGCAGAACTATGGCTACACCTTC. It is translated as CASKSGQNYGYTF.

This chain joins TRBV5-1 and TRBJ1-1; 9 bases agree with TRBD1. Germline lookup yields CDR1 SGHRS and CDR2 YFSETQ. This CDR3 region has 15 residues. The V segment lost 3 bases and the J segment 4 bases; nucleotides outside the gene matches: 7. The CDR3 region is CASSSGTGLSTEAFF. In DNA, the CDR3 is TGCGCCAGCAGCTCCGGGACAGGGTTGAGCACTGAAGCTTTCTTT.

V usage is TRBV10-3 and J usage is TRBJ2-5; 8 positions agree with TRBD2. V shed 3 bases and J 4 bases; nucleotides not matched to a gene: 7. Germline V gene lookup returns CDR1 ENHRY and CDR2 SYGVKD. The CDR3 has 15 amino acids. CDR3 sequence reads: CAISDPTGGPETQYF. For the CDR3, the DNA is TGTGCCATCAGTGATCCGACGGGAGGGCCAGAGACCCAGTACTTC.